This TCR beta chain was sequenced in a study of T-cell memory formation after mild COVID-19. Study details: TCR clusters were largely donor specific.

Germline V gene sequence: CDR1 SGHTA, CDR2 FQGNSA. With 3 bases removed from V and 0 bases from J, the gap between germline ends came to 12 bases. The CDR3 contains 16 residues. Study outcomes and limitations: The study found contracting CD4+ clones mainly in CM and EM and contracting CD8+ clones in EMRA. CD4/CD8 balance characterized clones contracting day 15 to 85, and CD4+ skew characterized later expanders. Second-wave clones that peaked on day 37 lacked confirmed SARS-CoV-2 specificity.

TCRdb redid the calling of the 5' RACE reads with MiXCR, one entry per CDR3 protein. The table includes approximately 30,000 distinct CDR3 sequences, 7% to 9.5% detected once. The table lists this clonotype with many counts. The antigen is not known. The sequencing sample was made of PBMCs or a T cell subset sorted from them (not recorded which). This TCR was recovered from a man aged 18 to 30 who had mild COVID-19 (a few samples of this study predate the infection). Cell type and time point are not known. The chain employs TRBV7-2 and TRBJ1-5, with D possibly TRBD1 on 6 matching bases. CDR3 DNA sequence: TGTGCCAGCAGCTTCGGAGGGGGGCGTAGCAATCAGCCCCAGCATTTT. Amino acid sequence: CASSFGGGRSNQPQHF.